This TCR beta chain came from a study of T cell repertoires in cytomegalovirus infection. About the research overall: Indications of both CMV infection and matching HLA type were provided by public TCR beta signatures.

TCRdb reanalysed the reads using MiXCR and keeps one entry per CDR3 protein. The data contain approximately 990,000 distinct CDR3 sequences, roughly 30% of them singletons. This clonotype was counted between two and nine times. Its antigen is as yet unknown. Overall study results and limits: The cumulative frequency of public TCR beta families distinguished individuals who carried CMV together with the relevant HLA.

Sequenced material: cultured CD8+ T cells from PBMCs, taken from culture after CMV antigen stimulation. This receptor was identified in a human donor in good health (CMV status not recorded). Some clones in this sample may be carry-over from other donors' samples.

The CDR3 nucleotides are TGCGCCAGCAGCCAATCACTAGCGGACTACAATGAGCAGTTCTTC. Translation gives CASSQSLADYNEQFF. The V and J genes are TRBV4-1 and TRBJ2-1; 8 bases match TRBD2. Germline lookup yields CDR1 MGHRA and CDR2 YSYEKL. Trimming cost V 2 bases and J 3 bases; bases outside gene matches: 3. The CDR3 has 15 residues.